Presented here are 7 T cell receptor beta chains from one specimen sequenced in a study of T cell responses to AZD1222 COVID-19 vaccine. Assay used: immunoSEQ multiplex PCR; TCRdb lists only in-frame clones, some missing. Among some 150,000 clones listed, approximately 93% were seen once. Source: peripheral blood, taken on day 0 of MenACWY control vaccination. These receptors originate from an adult in good health.

The J gene is TRBJ2-1, the V gene TRBV19, with 9 positions matching TRBD2. The CDR3 extends over 16 amino acids. Trimming removed 5 bases from V and 2 bases from J; junction bases left unmatched: 7. Germline values: CDR1 LNHDA, CDR2 SQIVND (reference sequence). Here the CDR3 DNA reads TGTGCCAGTAGTCCCCCAGCGGGAGGCGCCTACAATGAGCAGTTCTTC. Translation gives CASSPPAGGAYNEQFF.

The V gene is TRBV6-5, the J gene TRBJ2-1, with TRBD1 matching over 7 bases. Germline V lookup: CDR1 MNHEY, CDR2 SVGAGI. The CDR3 length is 13 residues. V was clipped by 7 bases and J by 3 bases; unmatched bases: 3. DNA for the CDR3: TGTGCCAGCACGAGGACAGGCTACAATGAGCAGTTCTTC. Translation gives CASTRTGYNEQFF.

The genes are TRBV27 and TRBJ2-1; perhaps TRBD2 as D (6 bases). Germline loops: CDR1 MNHEY, CDR2 SMNVEV (reference sequence). Trimming removed 0 bases at V and 5 bases at J, with 8 bases between. The length of the CDR3 is 14 residues. CDR3 DNA: TGTGCCAGCAGTTTATCTGGAGGGCACAATGAGCAGTTCTTC. Its translation is CASSLSGGHNEQFF.

V is TRBV30 and J is TRBJ2-3; D unresolved. The CDR3 contains 13 residues. Germline-derived CDR1 and CDR2 are GTSNPN and SVGIG (reference sequence). Trimming stripped 0 bases from V and 2 bases from J, with 6 bases between. CDR3 protein: CAWSVRLTDTQYF. CDR3 sequence (DNA): TGTGCCTGGAGTGTACGCCTCACAGATACGCAGTATTTT.

This chain joins TRBV2 and TRBJ2-7; TRBD2 matches at 8 bases. The V gene's germline CDR1 is SNHLY and CDR2 FYNNEI. The CDR3 has 13 residues. Trimming at V came to 10 bases and at J to 0 bases, leaving 5 bases not matched to a gene. For the CDR3, the DNA is TGTGCCATAAGCGGGAGTAGCTCCTACGAGCAGTACTTC. This translates into CAISGSSSYEQYF. The entire variable domain, with the rest obtained from reference TRBV2 and TRBJ2-7, is as follows: EPEVTQTPSHQVTQMGQEVILRCVPISNHLYFYWYRQILGQKVEFLVSFYNNEISEKSEIFDDQFSVERPDGSNFTLKIRSTKLEDSAMYFCAISGSSSYEQYFGPGTRLTVT.

The chain carries TRBV19 and TRBJ1-2, with D tentatively TRBD1 (6 bases). The CDR3 extends over 16 amino acids. V lost 4 bases and J lost 4, with 19 bases in between. CDR1 and CDR2 (germline): LNHDA, SQIVND (reference sequence). The CDR3 nucleotides read TGTGCCAGTAGTAGATTGGACAGCCCGGCACGCTATGGCTACACCTTC. It codes for CASSRLDSPARYGYTF.

The J gene is TRBJ1-2, the V gene TRBV3-1 (or the pseudogene TRBV3-2); no reliable D call. The CDR3 is made up of 14 amino acids. Germline V gene lookup returns CDR1 LGHDT and CDR2 YNNKEL (reference sequence). V was trimmed by 3 bases and J by 4 bases, leaving 12 bases between them. The CDR3 sequence: CASSHPGRGYGYTF. As DNA, the CDR3 is TGTGCCAGCAGCCACCCGGGCCGGGGCTATGGCTACACCTTC.